These 30 T cell receptor beta chains were all obtained from the same sample, sequenced in a study of T cells expressing NK-cell markers. TCRdb reprocessed the 5' RACE reads, with one entry per CDR3 protein and no DNA. In all, the sample yields some 600,000 distinct CDR3 sequences. The source material was blood T cells: a sorted CD56 or NKG2C T cell subset, CD4+ or CD8+ T cells, or bulk PBMC T cells (not recorded which). The receptors were gathered from a man between 18 and 29 years old in good health.

V usage is TRBV2 and J usage is TRBJ2-1; the D gene TCRdb calls, TRBD1, cannot be checked with no DNA. CDR1 SNHLY and CDR2 FYNNEI come from the germline V gene. The CDR3 is made up of 14 amino acids. The chain's CDR3 is CASRPPGRESAQFF.

The genes are TRBV12-3 or TRBV12-4 and TRBJ1-5; TCRdb reports TRBD1, a call that lacks DNA to check it against. The CDR3 runs to 14 residues. The CDR3 sequence: CASSSQGTGQPQHF.

This chain joins TRBV7-2 and TRBJ2-1; TCRdb names TRBD1, which stays unverified in the absence of DNA. Germline CDR1 reads SGHTA; CDR2 reads FQGNSA. The CDR3 is 12 residues long. The CDR3 spells CASSLRTGLMFF. Looking up the rest from reference TRBV7-2 and TRBJ2-1 gives the full variable domain: GAGVSQSPSNKVTEKGKDVELRCDPISGHTALYWYRQSLGQGLEFLIYFQGNSAPDKSGLPSDRFSAERTGGSVSTLTIQRTQQEDSAVYLCASSLRTGLMFFGPGTRLTVL.

This chain uses TRBV7-9 with TRBJ2-3; without DNA, the TCRdb call of TRBD2 cannot be checked. The CDR3 has 17 residues. From germline, CDR1 is SEHNR and CDR2 FQNEAQ (reference sequence). The CDR3 is CASSLSGLAGVTDTQYF.

The V call is TRBV10-3, the J call TRBJ2-7; TCRdb picks TRBD1, but there is no DNA to check that call. Looked up from germline, CDR1 is ENHRY and CDR2 is SYGVKD. This CDR3 region has 14 residues. CDR3: CAIRPQGGPPEQYF.

The chain has TRBV28 and TRBJ2-1; TCRdb's assignment of TRBD2 cannot be checked, as there is no DNA. CDR1 is MDHEN, CDR2 SYDVKM, per germline. This CDR3 is 14 amino acids long. The CDR3 spells CASSLGREPNEQFF.

The chain has TRBV7-9 and TRBJ2-7; TCRdb picks TRBD1, but there is no DNA to check that call. The CDR3 is 13 amino acids. Germline V gives CDR1 SEHNR, CDR2 FQNEAQ (reference sequence). The CDR3 reads CASSDGTPEQQYF.

The chain couples TRBV4-3 to TRBJ2-6. The CDR3 contains 15 residues. In germline, CDR1 is LGHNA, CDR2 YSLEER. CDR3 loop: CASSLDASGANVLTF.

V gene TRBV20-1 combines with J gene TRBJ2-7; the D call from TCRdb, TRBD1, cannot be confirmed without DNA. The CDR3 spans 16 residues. Germline-derived CDR1 and CDR2 are DFQATT and SNEGSKA (reference sequence). The CDR3 sequence is CSAGDGGGRFSYEQYF.

V is TRBV4-3 and J is TRBJ2-7; TCRdb indicates TRBD2, and absent DNA this call remains unverified. Germline V gene sequence: CDR1 LGHNA, CDR2 YSLEER. CDR3 length: 17 residues. This chain's CDR3 is CASSQAAGLAVPYEQYF.

The chain recombines TRBV7-2 with TRBJ2-5; TCRdb's D call of TRBD1 is untestable without DNA. The CDR3 runs 16 residues. CDR1 and CDR2 (germline): SGHTA, FQGNSA. The CDR3 reads CASSLGPLEPVETQYF.

The rearrangement uses TRBV7-2 and TRBJ1-2. The CDR3 is made up of 15 amino acids. Germline assignment: CDR1 SGHTA and CDR2 FQGNSA. CDR3 region: CASSLRGSVFYGYTF. The full variable domain, its missing parts supplied by reference TRBV7-2 and TRBJ1-2, is GAGVSQSPSNKVTEKGKDVELRCDPISGHTALYWYRQSLGQGLEFLIYFQGNSAPDKSGLPSDRFSAERTGGSVSTLTIQRTQQEDSAVYLCASSLRGSVFYGYTFGSGTRLTVV.

The gene calls are TRBV20-1 and TRBJ1-5; TCRdb picks TRBD1, but there is no DNA to check that call. The CDR3 runs 15 residues. Germline lookup yields CDR1 DFQATT and CDR2 SNEGSKA (reference sequence). The chain's CDR3 is CSAKTSDRVNQPQHF.

V gene TRBV20-1 combines with J gene TRBJ1-5; TCRdb lists TRBD1, though no DNA is available to test this call. The CDR3 is 16 amino acids. Per germline, CDR1 DFQATT and CDR2 SNEGSKA (reference sequence). The CDR3 loop is CSARDRQTVSNQPQHF.

V usage is TRBV30 and J usage is TRBJ2-3; the TCRdb call, TRBD1, lacks DNA for checking. CDR1 and CDR2 (germline): GTSNPN, SVGIG (reference sequence). The CDR3 contains 12 residues. CDR3 sequence: CAWGKEGATQYF.

V and J are TRBV12-3 or TRBV12-4 and TRBJ2-1; there is no DNA to check the TCRdb D call of TRBD1. The CDR3 extends over 14 amino acids. The CDR3 region is CASSLAGEGTEQFF.

J is TRBJ2-6 and V is TRBV29-1. The CDR3 consists of 16 residues. CDR1 is SQVTM and CDR2 is ANQGSEA in the germline V gene. CDR3 loop: CSVRWSSGFGANVLTF.

The rearrangement links TRBV11-2 to TRBJ2-1. CDR1 is SGHAT, CDR2 FQNNGV, per germline. This CDR3 contains 14 residues. CDR3 loop: CASSLGREANEQFF.

V usage is TRBV20-1 and J usage is TRBJ2-1; lacking DNA, the TRBD2 call made by TCRdb goes unchecked. The V gene's germline CDR1 is DFQATT and CDR2 SNEGSKA (reference sequence). This CDR3 contains 17 residues. The CDR3 region is CSAEPGLAGFVGNEQFF.

J is TRBJ1-4 and V is TRBV4-1; TCRdb's D gene call, TRBD1, goes unchecked for lack of DNA. The germline CDR1 and CDR2 sequences are MGHRA and YSYEKL. The CDR3 length is 17 residues. The CDR3 loop reads CASSQLPGQAVNEKLFF.

The genes are TRBV30 and TRBJ2-1; checking the TCRdb D call of TRBD2 is not possible without DNA. CDR3 length: 15 residues. Germline lookup yields CDR1 GTSNPN and CDR2 SVGIG (reference sequence). CDR3 residues: CAWSVNSAGGVEQFF.

The V call is TRBV10-3, the J call TRBJ2-5; TCRdb's D call, TRBD1, is unchecked because there is no DNA. The CDR3 spans 14 residues. CDR1 is ENHRY and CDR2 is SYGVKD in the germline V gene. The CDR3 sequence is CAISVGQIQETQYF.

The chain's CDR3 is CASSLGSLTEAFF. The gene calls are TRBV12-3 or TRBV12-4 and TRBJ1-1. The length of the CDR3 is 13 residues.

This chain connects TRBV24-1 to TRBJ2-2; TCRdb designates TRBD2, a call that cannot be tested without DNA. In germline, CDR1 is KGHDR, CDR2 SFDVKD. The CDR3 consists of 18 residues. The CDR3: CATSDLPTSGRATGELFF.

V is TRBV5-1 and J is TRBJ2-7; without DNA, the TCRdb call of TRBD2 cannot be checked. CDR3 length: 15 residues. Germline-derived CDR1 and CDR2 are SGHRS and YFSETQ. CDR3 loop: CASSLGAGEMYEQYF.

The rearrangement joins TRBV27 to TRBJ2-7. CDR3 length equals 13 residues. Germline CDR1 MNHEY, CDR2 SMNVEV (reference sequence). The CDR3 loop is CASSLKESYEQYF.

The CDR3 sequence is CATKTSGTEAFF. The chain combines TRBV19 with TRBJ1-1. The CDR3 sequence is 12 residues long. The germline CDR1 and CDR2 sequences are LNHDA and SQIVND (reference sequence).

The chain combines TRBV10-2 with TRBJ2-2; TCRdb reports TRBD1, a call that lacks DNA to check it against. The CDR3 has 17 residues. CDR1 is WSHSY, CDR2 SAAADI, per germline. The CDR3 sequence is CASSENTGASAYRELFF.

The chain recombines TRBV10-3 with TRBJ2-2; there is no DNA to check the TCRdb D call of TRBD2. The CDR3 length is 16 residues. The germline V gene encodes CDR1 ENHRY and CDR2 SYGVKD. The chain's CDR3 is CAISGLAGLYTGELFF.

The genes are TRBV6-5 and TRBJ1-4. This CDR3 is built from 14 residues. The V gene's germline CDR1 is MNHEY and CDR2 SVGAGI. The CDR3 reads CASSLGEGGEKLFF.